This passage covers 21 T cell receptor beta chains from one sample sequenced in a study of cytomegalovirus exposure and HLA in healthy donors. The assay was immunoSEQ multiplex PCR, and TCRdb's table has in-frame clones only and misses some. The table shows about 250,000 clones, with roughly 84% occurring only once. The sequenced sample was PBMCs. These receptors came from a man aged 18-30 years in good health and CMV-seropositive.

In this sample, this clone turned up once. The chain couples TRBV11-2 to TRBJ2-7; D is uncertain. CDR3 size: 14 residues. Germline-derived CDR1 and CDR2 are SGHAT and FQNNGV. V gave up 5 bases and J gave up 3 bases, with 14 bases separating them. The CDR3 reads CASSMLLSRYEQYF. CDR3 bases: TGTGCCAGCAGCATGCTACTGTCCCGCTACGAGCAGTACTTC.

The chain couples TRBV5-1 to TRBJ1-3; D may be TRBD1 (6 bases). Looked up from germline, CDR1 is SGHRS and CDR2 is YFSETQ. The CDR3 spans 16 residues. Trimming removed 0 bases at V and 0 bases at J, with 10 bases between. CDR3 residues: CASSLGDTASGNTIYF. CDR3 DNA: TGCGCCAGCAGCTTGGGGGACACTGCCTCTGGAAACACCATATATTTT.

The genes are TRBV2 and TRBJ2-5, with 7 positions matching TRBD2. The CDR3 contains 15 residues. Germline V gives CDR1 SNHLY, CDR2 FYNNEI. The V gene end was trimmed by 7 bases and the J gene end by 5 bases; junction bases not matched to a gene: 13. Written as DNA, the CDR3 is TGTGCCAGCACCAAAGCCGGGGGGATCCGGGAGACCCAGTACTTC. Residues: CASTKAGGIRETQYF.

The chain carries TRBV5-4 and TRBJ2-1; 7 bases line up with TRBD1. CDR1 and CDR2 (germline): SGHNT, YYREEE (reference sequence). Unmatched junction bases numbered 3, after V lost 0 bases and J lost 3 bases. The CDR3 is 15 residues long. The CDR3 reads CASSLGQGFYNEQFF. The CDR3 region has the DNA TGTGCCAGCAGCTTGGGACAGGGATTCTACAATGAGCAGTTCTTC.

DNA for the CDR3: TGTGCCAGCAGAGGAAATTCCTATGGCTACACCTTC. It translates to CASRGNSYGYTF. The chain carries TRBV6-5 and TRBJ1-2, with D hard to call. The CDR3 has 12 amino acids. Germline CDR1 reads MNHEY; CDR2 reads SVGAGI. Trimming stripped 6 bases from V and 4 bases from J, with 9 bases between.

As DNA, the CDR3 is TGTGCCAGCAGCTTAGGTGGGCGGTACACTGAAGCTTTCTTT. Amino acids: CASSLGGRYTEAFF. The rearrangement uses TRBV11-2 and TRBJ1-1, with D unclear. V was trimmed by 1 base and J by 3 bases, leaving 9 bases between them. The CDR3 has 14 amino acids. In germline, CDR1 is SGHAT, CDR2 FQNNGV.

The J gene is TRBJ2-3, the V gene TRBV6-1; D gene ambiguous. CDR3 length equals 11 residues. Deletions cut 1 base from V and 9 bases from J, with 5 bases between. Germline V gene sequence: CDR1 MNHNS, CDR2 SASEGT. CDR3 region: CASSEGGTQYF. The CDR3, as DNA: TGTGCCAGCAGTGAAGGGGGAACGCAGTATTTT.

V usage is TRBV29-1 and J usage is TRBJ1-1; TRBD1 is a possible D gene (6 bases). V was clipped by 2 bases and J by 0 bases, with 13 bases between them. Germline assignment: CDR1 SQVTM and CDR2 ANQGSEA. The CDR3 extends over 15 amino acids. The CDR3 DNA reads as TGCAGCGTTGAATGGGGGGCCCGCTTGAACACTGAAGCTTTCTTT. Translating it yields CSVEWGARLNTEAFF.

DNA for the CDR3: TGTGCCAGTAGTAGCGACAGCTCCTACGAGCAGTACTTC. Translating it yields CASSSDSSYEQYF. The chain has TRBV19 and TRBJ2-7; perhaps TRBD1 as D (5 bases). V lost 4 bases to trimming and J lost 0 bases, with 7 bases between them. The CDR3 length is 13 residues. From germline, CDR1 is LNHDA and CDR2 SQIVND (reference sequence).

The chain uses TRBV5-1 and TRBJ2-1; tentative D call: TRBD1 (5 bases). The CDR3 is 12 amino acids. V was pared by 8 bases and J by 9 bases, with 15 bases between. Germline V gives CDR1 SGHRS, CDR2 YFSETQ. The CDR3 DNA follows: TGCGCCAGTCGGCTAGGAGACAGTGAGCAGTTCTTC. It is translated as CASRLGDSEQFF.

Here the CDR3 reads CASSLEEGVSYEQYF. The CDR3 nucleotides read TGCGCCAGCAGCTTGGAGGAGGGGGTATCCTACGAGCAGTACTTC. This chain links TRBV5-1 with TRBJ2-7; TRBD1 or TRBD2 may be the D gene (6 bases each). The CDR3 has 15 amino acids. The V gene lost 0 bases and the J gene lost 1 base, with 11 bases spanning the gap. From germline, CDR1 is SGHRS and CDR2 YFSETQ.

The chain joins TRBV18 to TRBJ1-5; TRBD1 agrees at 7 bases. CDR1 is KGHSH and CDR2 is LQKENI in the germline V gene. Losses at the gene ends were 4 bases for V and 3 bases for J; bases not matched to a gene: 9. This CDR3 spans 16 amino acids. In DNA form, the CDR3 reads TGTGCCAGCTCACAAAACCGGGACAGAAACAATCAGCCCCAGCATTTT. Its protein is CASSQNRDRNNQPQHF. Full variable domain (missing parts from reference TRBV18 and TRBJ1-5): NAGVMQNPRHLVRRRGQEARLRCSPMKGHSHVYWYRQLPEEGLKFMVYLQKENIIDESGMPKERFSAEFPKEGPSILRIQQVVRGDSAAYFCASSQNRDRNNQPQHFGDGTRLSIL.

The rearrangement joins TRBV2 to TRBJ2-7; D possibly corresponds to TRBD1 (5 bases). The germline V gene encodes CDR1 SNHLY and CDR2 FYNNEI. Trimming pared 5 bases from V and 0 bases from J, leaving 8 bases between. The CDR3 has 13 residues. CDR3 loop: CASSRTYSYEQYF. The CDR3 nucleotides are TGTGCCAGCAGTAGGACATACTCCTACGAGCAGTACTTC.

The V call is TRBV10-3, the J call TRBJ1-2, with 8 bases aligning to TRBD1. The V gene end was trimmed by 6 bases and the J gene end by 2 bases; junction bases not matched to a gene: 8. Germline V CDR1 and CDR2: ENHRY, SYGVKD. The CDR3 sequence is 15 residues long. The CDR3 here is CAISPDRGENYGYTF. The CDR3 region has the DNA TGTGCCATCAGCCCAGACAGGGGAGAAAACTATGGCTACACCTTC.

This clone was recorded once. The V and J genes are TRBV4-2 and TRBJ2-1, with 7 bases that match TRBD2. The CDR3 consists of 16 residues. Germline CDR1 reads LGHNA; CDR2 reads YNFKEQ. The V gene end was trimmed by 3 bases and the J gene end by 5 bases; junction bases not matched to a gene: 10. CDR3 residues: CASSQPRAGDDNEQFF. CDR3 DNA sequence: TGTGCCAGCAGCCAGCCTAGGGCGGGAGACGACAATGAGCAGTTCTTC.

CDR3 DNA sequence: TGTGCCAGCAGCCCTCGGAATGAGCAGTTCTTC. Translation gives CASSPRNEQFF. The V call is TRBV11-2, the J call TRBJ2-1; D gene ambiguous. The CDR3 is made up of 11 amino acids. CDR1 is SGHAT and CDR2 is FQNNGV in the germline V gene. Trimming stripped 5 bases from V and 7 bases from J, with 6 bases between.

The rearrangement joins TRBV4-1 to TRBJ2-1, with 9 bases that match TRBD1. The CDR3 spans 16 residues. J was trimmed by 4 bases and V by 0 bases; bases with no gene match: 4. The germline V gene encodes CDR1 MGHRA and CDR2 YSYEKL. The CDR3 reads CASSQDSGTGYNEQFF. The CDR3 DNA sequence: TGCGCCAGCAGCCAAGACTCCGGGACAGGGTACAATGAGCAGTTCTTC.

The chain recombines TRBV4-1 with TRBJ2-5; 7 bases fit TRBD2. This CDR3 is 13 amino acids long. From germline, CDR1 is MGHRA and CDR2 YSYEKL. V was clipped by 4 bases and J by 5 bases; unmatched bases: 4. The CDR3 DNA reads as TGCGCCAGCAGCCCGCGGGAGTTTGAGACCCAGTACTTC. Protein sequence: CASSPREFETQYF.

This CDR3 reads CASRAGQYQETQYF. Written as DNA, the CDR3 is TGTGCCAGCAGGGCAGGGCAGTACCAAGAGACCCAGTACTTC. The rearrangement links TRBV6-5 to TRBJ2-5, with D perhaps matching TRBD1 (5 bases). Per the germline V gene, CDR1 is MNHEY and CDR2 is SVGAGI. Deletions cut 6 bases from V and 0 bases from J, with 11 bases between. The CDR3 totals 14 residues.

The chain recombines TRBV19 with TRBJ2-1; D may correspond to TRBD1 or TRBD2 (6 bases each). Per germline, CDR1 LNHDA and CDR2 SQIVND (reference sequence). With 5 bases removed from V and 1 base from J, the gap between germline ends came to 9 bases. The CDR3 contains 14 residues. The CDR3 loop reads CASSPGASYNEQFF. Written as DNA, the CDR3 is TGTGCCAGTAGTCCGGGGGCTTCCTACAATGAGCAGTTCTTC.

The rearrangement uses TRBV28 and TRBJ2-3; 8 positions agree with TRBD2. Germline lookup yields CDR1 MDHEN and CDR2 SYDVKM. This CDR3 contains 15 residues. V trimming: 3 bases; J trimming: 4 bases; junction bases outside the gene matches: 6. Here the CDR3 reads CASSLSAGGADTQYF. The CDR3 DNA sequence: TGTGCCAGCAGTTTGTCGGCGGGAGGTGCAGATACGCAGTATTTT.